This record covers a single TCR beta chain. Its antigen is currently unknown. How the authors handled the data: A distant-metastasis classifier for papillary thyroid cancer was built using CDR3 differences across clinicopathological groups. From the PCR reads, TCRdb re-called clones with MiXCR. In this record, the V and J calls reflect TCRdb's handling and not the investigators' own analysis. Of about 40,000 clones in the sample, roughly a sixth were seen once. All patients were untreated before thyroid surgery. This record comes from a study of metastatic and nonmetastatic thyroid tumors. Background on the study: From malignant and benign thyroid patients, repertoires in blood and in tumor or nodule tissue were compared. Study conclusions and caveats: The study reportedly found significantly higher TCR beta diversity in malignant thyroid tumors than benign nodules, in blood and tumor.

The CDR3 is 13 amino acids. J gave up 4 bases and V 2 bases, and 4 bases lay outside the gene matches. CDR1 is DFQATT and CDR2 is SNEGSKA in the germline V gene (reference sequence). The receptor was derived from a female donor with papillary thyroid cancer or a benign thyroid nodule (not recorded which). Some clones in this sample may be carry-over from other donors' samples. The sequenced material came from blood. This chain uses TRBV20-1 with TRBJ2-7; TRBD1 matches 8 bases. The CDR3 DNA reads TGCAGTGCTAGAAGACAGGGGAGATACGAGCAGTACTTC. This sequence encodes CSARRQGRYEQYF.